This entry lists 14 T cell receptor beta chains sequenced from one sample in a study of blood T cell repertoires in COVID-19. Sequencing used immunoSEQ multiplex PCR; TCRdb keeps in-frame clones, though not all of them. The sample lists a few hundred thousand clones; about 92% were seen once. The sequencing input was PBMCs or T cells enriched from blood (not recorded which). All receptors come from a woman in her 30s who had recovered from COVID-19.

The gene calls are TRBV28 and TRBJ1-4, with 7 bases that match TRBD1. Per the germline V gene, CDR1 is MDHEN and CDR2 is SYDVKM. V was clipped by 4 bases and J by 7 bases; unmatched bases: 15. CDR3 length equals 17 residues. DNA of the CDR3: TGTGCCAGCAGTTCGGCCTCCACAGGGGAATGGGGTGAAAAACTGTTTTTT. Translated: CASSSASTGEWGEKLFF.

The genes are TRBV18 and TRBJ2-3; TRBD1 matches at 8 bases. CDR3 length: 17 amino acids. Per the germline V gene, CDR1 is KGHSH and CDR2 is LQKENI. After removal of 0 bases from V and 5 bases from J, the junction contained 10 bases not matched to a gene. CDR3 amino acids: CASSPPLAGGALDTQYF. The CDR3, as DNA: TGTGCCAGCTCACCACCGTTAGCAGGGGGCGCTTTAGATACGCAGTATTTT.

This clone was seen only once. This chain links TRBV3-1 (or the pseudogene TRBV3-2) with TRBJ2-7; possible D gene TRBD2, 7 bases. The CDR3 is 15 amino acids. CDR1 is LGHDT and CDR2 is YNNKEL in the germline V gene (reference sequence). V lost 1 base to trimming and J lost 4 bases, with 14 bases between them. This CDR3 is CASSQVAGAGYEQYF. CDR3 DNA sequence: TGTGCCAGCAGCCAAGTTGCGGGGGCCGGTTACGAGCAGTACTTC.

The rearrangement links TRBV11-3 to TRBJ2-7; TRBD2 matches 8 bases. Losses at the gene ends were 2 bases for V and 2 bases for J; bases not matched to a gene: 2. CDR1 is SGHNT and CDR2 is YENEEA in the germline V gene. The CDR3 has 14 amino acids. CDR3 nucleotide sequence: TGTGCCAGCAGCTTAAACGGGGGGGCCTACGAGCAGTACTTC. It is translated as CASSLNGGAYEQYF.

The chain uses TRBV28 and TRBJ2-7; 12 bases line up with TRBD1. CDR3 size: 14 residues. V dropped 7 bases and J dropped 4; count of bases not matched to a gene: 5. In germline, CDR1 is MDHEN, CDR2 SYDVKM. The CDR3 is CASITGQGAYEQYF. The DNA of the CDR3 is TGTGCCAGCATTACGGGACAGGGGGCTTACGAGCAGTACTTC.

The genes are TRBV6-6 and TRBJ1-4; 7 positions agree with TRBD1. This CDR3 spans 15 amino acids. The V segment lost 6 bases and the J segment 11 bases; nucleotides outside the gene matches: 15. Germline-derived CDR1 and CDR2 are MNHNY and SVGAGI (reference sequence). CDR3 loop: CASRNPLDRADKLFF. The CDR3 DNA reads as TGTGCCAGCAGAAACCCTCTCGACAGGGCGGACAAACTGTTTTTT.

The rearrangement uses TRBV5-1 and TRBJ1-1; 7 bases line up with TRBD1. The CDR3 length is 14 residues. Unmatched junction bases numbered 4, after V lost 4 bases and J lost 1 base. Germline-derived CDR1 and CDR2 are SGHRS and YFSETQ. The CDR3 DNA reads TGCGCCAGCAGCAAACGACAGGGGAACACTGAAGCTTTCTTT. Amino acids: CASSKRQGNTEAFF.

A note on this clone: At the DNA level, this CDR3 is encoded by other sequences in the same sample as well. The chain recombines TRBV18 with TRBJ1-2; 7 positions match TRBD1. CDR1 is KGHSH, CDR2 LQKENI, per germline. J was trimmed by 4 bases and V by 3 bases; bases with no gene match: 2. This CDR3 region has 13 residues. DNA for the CDR3: TGTGCCAGCTCACCCCGGGACAGCTATGGCTACACCTTC. As protein: CASSPRDSYGYTF.

The CDR3 reads CASSVATGLAGYNEQFF. The DNA for the CDR3 is TGTGCCAGCAGCGTAGCTACGGGACTAGCGGGGTACAATGAGCAGTTCTTC. V gene TRBV9 combines with J gene TRBJ2-1, with 13 nucleotides matching TRBD2. This CDR3 has 17 residues. The germline gives CDR1 SGDLS, CDR2 YYNGEE. The V segment lost 0 bases and the J segment 4 bases; nucleotides outside the gene matches: 4.

The rearrangement uses TRBV5-6 and TRBJ1-1; 7 nucleotides match TRBD1. Germline loops: CDR1 SGHDT, CDR2 YYEEEE. The CDR3 loop spans 11 amino acids. After removal of 4 bases from V and 6 bases from J, the junction contained 0 bases not matched to a gene. DNA for the CDR3: TGTGCCAGCAGCCAGGGGGCTGAAGCTTTCTTT. Encoded protein: CASSQGAEAFF.

The chain joins TRBV27 to TRBJ2-7, with TRBD2 matching 13 bases. The CDR3 sequence is 19 residues long. CDR1 MNHEY and CDR2 SMNVEV come from the germline V gene (reference sequence). V lost 6 bases to trimming and J lost 1 base; unmatched junction nucleotides: 15. The CDR3 spells CASRYGLAGVMSLSYEQYF. CDR3 coding DNA: TGTGCCAGCAGATACGGACTAGCGGGGGTGATGTCCCTTTCCTACGAGCAGTACTTC.

This clone occurred once. The chain couples TRBV28 to TRBJ1-1; D gene uncertain. The germline CDR1 and CDR2 sequences are MDHEN and SYDVKM. The CDR3 is 15 residues long. The V end was cut by 6 bases, the J end by 4 bases, with 18 bases between. The CDR3 DNA is TGTGCCAGCAGATTGCTTTTGGGTGGAGCCACTGAAGCTTTCTTT. Translated: CASRLLLGGATEAFF.

This chain joins TRBV11-2 and TRBJ1-2; D gene uncertain. The CDR3 has 13 amino acids. Germline CDR1 SGHAT, CDR2 FQNNGV. Deletions cut 5 bases from V and 1 base from J, with 8 bases between. The CDR3 region is CASSPEGNYGYTF. The CDR3, as DNA: TGTGCCAGCAGCCCGGAGGGTAACTATGGCTACACCTTC.

J is TRBJ1-6 and V is TRBV7-2; TRBD1 matches at 7 bases. Germline assignment: CDR1 SGHTA and CDR2 FQGNSA. The CDR3 has 15 residues. Losses at the gene ends were 2 bases for V and 9 bases for J; bases not matched to a gene: 7. CDR3 nucleotide sequence: TGTGCCAGCAGCTTACAACTACAGGGGAGTTCACCCCTCCACTTT. It encodes CASSLQLQGSSPLHF. Filled out from reference TRBV7-2 and TRBJ1-6, the complete variable domain reads GAGVSQSPSNKVTEKGKDVELRCDPISGHTALYWYRQSLGQGLEFLIYFQGNSAPDKSGLPSDRFSAERTGGSVSTLTIQRTQQEDSAVYLCASSLQLQGSSPLHFGNGTRLTVT.